A selection of T cell receptor beta chains follows, all from one sample in a study of Graves' ophthalmopathy and Graves' hyperthyroidism. One entry per CDR3 protein results from TCRdb running MiXCR on the multiplex PCR reads. Among 600,000 to 950,000 distinct CDR3 sequences listed, roughly 40% were seen once. The specimen was peripheral blood. These TCRs come from an adult man with Graves' ophthalmopathy. CDR3s include the opening cysteine and the closing phenylalanine or tryptophan. D genes are given only for firm matches. Expanded clones get a size class; other rows say once, few or many, or leave the size out.

v_call	j_call	clone_size	d_call	cdr3_aa	cdr3_nt
TRBV10-2	TRBJ1-2	NA	TRBD1	CASREQGPNYGYTF	TGCGCCAGCCGCGAACAGGGGCCTAACTATGGCTACACCTTC
TRBV20-1	TRBJ1-1	NA	NA	CSARESANRNTEAFF	TGCAGTGCTAGAGAGTCAGCGAACAGGAACACTGAAGCTTTCTTT
TRBV25-1	TRBJ1-6	NA	NA	CASSQRSANSPLHF	TGTGCCAGCAGCCAAAGATCCGCTAATTCACCCCTCCACTTT
TRBV10-3	TRBJ1-1	many	TRBD1	CAISGKGASTEAFF	TGTGCCATCAGTGGAAAGGGGGCGAGCACTGAAGCTTTCTTT
TRBV10-2	TRBJ1-1	many	TRBD1	CASSDRGPTEAFF	TGCGCCAGCAGTGACAGGGGGCCAACTGAAGCTTTCTTT
TRBV9	TRBJ2-6	few	NA	CASSVPLDGANVLTF	TGTGCCAGCAGCGTACCGCTAGACGGGGCCAACGTCCTGACTTTC
TRBV5-4	TRBJ2-2	NA	NA	CASSLSPDRTNTGELFF	TGTGCCAGCAGCTTGTCTCCCGACAGAACGAACACCGGGGAGCTGTTTTTT
TRBV19	TRBJ1-5	NA	NA	CASSIDRGYNQPQHF	TGTGCCAGTAGTATAGATCGAGGGTACAATCAGCCCCAGCATTTT
TRBV2	TRBJ2-7	NA	NA	CASEDPGMGPYEQYF	TGTGCCAGCGAGGACCCAGGGATGGGGCCCTACGAGCAGTACTTC
TRBV29-1	TRBJ1-1	many	TRBD1	CTTEGTGGGLETEAFF	TGTACGACTGAGGGAACAGGGGGGGGTTTGGAAACTGAAGCTTTCTTT
TRBV24-1	TRBJ1-5	NA	NA	CASSYSRSSNQPQHF	TGTGCCAGCAGTTACTCGCGGAGTAGCAATCAGCCCCAGCATTTT
TRBV12-3/TRBV12-4	TRBJ1-1	NA	NA	CASTPPVGNTEAFF	TGTGCCAGCACTCCGCCCGTGGGGAACACTGAAGCTTTCTTT
TRBV6-2/TRBV6-3	TRBJ1-4	NA	NA	CASSHLGVVDTNEKLFF	TGTGCCAGCAGTCACCTGGGTGTAGTGGATACTAATGAAAAACTGTTTTTT
TRBV6-6	TRBJ1-2	many	NA	CASREEYGYTF	TGTGCCAGCAGAGAGGAGTATGGCTACACCTTC
TRBV11-2	TRBJ2-2	NA	NA	CASSAFDRFSGELFF	TGTGCCAGCAGCGCCTTCGACAGGTTCTCCGGGGAGCTGTTTTTT
TRBV14	TRBJ1-6	many	NA	CASSQVVGAGSPLHF	TGTGCCAGCAGCCAAGTTGTGGGGGCAGGCTCACCCCTCCACTTT
TRBV29-1	TRBJ2-3	many	TRBD2	CSVDPGRGTDTQYF	TGCAGCGTGGATCCGGGGAGGGGTACAGATACGCAGTATTTT
TRBV9	TRBJ1-1	many	NA	CASSASRAEAEAFF	TGTGCCAGCAGCGCCTCCCGGGCCGAGGCTGAAGCTTTCTTT
TRBV19	TRBJ2-5	NA	TRBD1	CASSPSRGLEETQYF	TGTGCCAGTAGTCCAAGCAGGGGGCTAGAAGAGACCCAGTACTTC
TRBV11-2	TRBJ1-1	few	NA	CTSSLREVNTEAFF	TGTACCAGCAGCTTAAGGGAAGTGAACACTGAAGCTTTCTTT
TRBV28	TRBJ1-2	many	NA	CASRADRGRDGYTF	TGTGCCAGCAGGGCTGACCGGGGGAGAGATGGCTACACCTTC
TRBV2	TRBJ1-5	many	NA	CASRGPYSNQPQHF	TGTGCCAGCAGGGGACCTTATAGCAATCAGCCCCAGCATTTT
TRBV7-9	TRBJ1-2	many	NA	CASSPSRRPYGYTF	TGTGCCAGCAGCCCCTCCCGCAGGCCCTATGGCTACACCTTC
TRBV20-1	TRBJ1-2	NA	NA	CSAREGVGETYGYTF	TGCAGTGCTAGGGAAGGGGTGGGGGAGACTTATGGCTACACCTTC
TRBV5-4	TRBJ1-5	NA	TRBD1	CASTEGTGDQPQHF	TGTGCCAGCACCGAAGGGACAGGGGATCAGCCCCAGCATTTT
TRBV25-1	TRBJ2-2	many	NA	CASSDLGAANTGELFF	TGTGCCAGCAGTGACCTCGGGGCTGCGAACACCGGGGAGCTGTTTTTT
TRBV5-4	TRBJ2-7	many	TRBD1	CASSWDSYEQYF	TGTGCCAGCAGTTGGGACAGCTACGAGCAGTACTTC
TRBV20-1	TRBJ1-2	few	NA	CSALKPRGSYGYTF	TGCAGTGCCTTAAAGCCGCGCGGGAGCTATGGCTACACCTTC
TRBV7-9	TRBJ2-7	NA	NA	CASRLGNGYEQYF	TGTGCCAGCAGGCTGGGGAACGGCTACGAGCAGTACTTC
TRBV6-5	TRBJ1-2	NA	NA	CATVGGWGYTF	TGTGCCACAGTGGGGGGCTGGGGCTACACCTTC
TRBV7-9	TRBJ1-6	once	NA	CASSQERIGSSPLHF	TGTGCCAGCAGCCAAGAGCGAATAGGGTCCTCACCCCTCCACTTT
TRBV9	TRBJ2-5	NA	NA	CASWRGGIEETQYF	TGTGCCAGCTGGAGGGGTGGGATAGAAGAGACCCAGTACTTC
TRBV5-1	TRBJ2-7	NA	NA	CASSLVGVGYEQYF	TGCGCCAGCAGCTTGGTTGGGGTCGGCTACGAGCAGTACTTC
TRBV10-3	TRBJ2-2	NA	TRBD2	CAISAAGGNTGELFF	TGTGCCATCAGTGCGGCGGGGGGGAACACCGGGGAGCTGTTTTTT
TRBV25-1	TRBJ2-3	few	TRBD2	CASSDSGGFADTQYF	TGTGCCAGCAGTGATAGCGGGGGATTTGCAGATACGCAGTATTTT
TRBV9	TRBJ1-2	NA	NA	CASSVDWTNVNHYGYTF	TGTGCCAGCAGCGTAGACTGGACAAACGTCAACCACTATGGCTACACCTTC
TRBV11-2	TRBJ2-7	NA	NA	CASRGTPNYEQYF	TGTGCCAGCAGGGGGACACCCAACTACGAGCAGTACTTC
TRBV2	TRBJ1-2	NA	NA	CASQSDLSGAYGYTF	TGTGCCAGCCAAAGCGACCTCTCGGGAGCCTATGGCTACACCTTC
TRBV7-3	TRBJ1-5	NA	NA	CASSLQENQPQHF	TGTGCCAGCAGCTTACAGGAGAATCAGCCCCAGCATTTT
TRBV28	TRBJ2-7	NA	NA	CASSLGQRNEQYF	TGTGCCAGCAGTTTAGGACAGAGGAACGAGCAGTACTTC
TRBV7-2	TRBJ2-7	few	TRBD1	CASSPSLGTGSYEQYF	TGTGCCAGCAGCCCCTCACTGGGGACAGGCTCCTACGAGCAGTACTTC
TRBV5-6	TRBJ2-7	NA	NA	CASSSGRNYEQYF	TGTGCCAGCAGCTCTGGCAGGAACTACGAGCAGTACTTC
TRBV29-1	TRBJ1-1	NA	NA	CSVEGGGHTEAFF	TGCAGCGTTGAAGGGGGCGGTCACACTGAAGCTTTCTTT
TRBV4-2	TRBJ1-1	NA	TRBD1	CASSQDQGAFTEAFF	TGTGCCAGCAGCCAAGATCAGGGGGCGTTCACTGAAGCTTTCTTT
TRBV9	TRBJ2-3	NA	NA	CASSPYGDTQYF	TGTGCCAGCAGCCCCTACGGCGATACGCAGTATTTT
TRBV25-1	TRBJ1-6	NA	TRBD1	CATIGQAYNSPLHF	TGTGCGACAATCGGACAGGCTTATAATTCACCCCTCCACTTT
TRBV19	TRBJ1-2	many	NA	CASSPRIGWDYGYTF	TGTGCCAGTAGTCCTCGAATAGGGTGGGACTATGGCTACACCTTC
TRBV20-1	TRBJ2-6	few	NA	CSANFLEGAGANVLTF	TGCAGTGCGAACTTCCTGGAGGGGGCCGGGGCCAACGTCCTGACTTTC
TRBV25-1	TRBJ1-3	NA	NA	CAWNDFSGNTIYF	TGTGCCTGGAATGATTTCTCTGGAAACACCATATATTTT
TRBV5-1	TRBJ1-4	few	TRBD1	CASSLEVGQGREKLFF	TGCGCCAGCAGCTTGGAGGTCGGACAGGGGCGTGAAAAACTGTTTTTT
TRBV5-5	TRBJ1-1	NA	NA	CASSLSGARDTEAFF	TGTGCCAGCAGCTTGTCAGGGGCTCGGGACACTGAAGCTTTCTTT
TRBV7-9	TRBJ1-2	NA	NA	CASSQFGYGYTF	TGTGCCAGCAGCCAATTCGGCTATGGCTACACCTTC
TRBV10-3	TRBJ1-1	NA	NA	CASSYGLSTEAFF	TGTGCCAGCAGTTACGGGTTGAGCACTGAAGCTTTCTTT
TRBV24-1	TRBJ2-2	NA	TRBD2	CATSGATSGGNTGELFF	TGTGCCACCAGTGGAGCCACTAGCGGGGGAAACACCGGGGAGCTGTTTTTT